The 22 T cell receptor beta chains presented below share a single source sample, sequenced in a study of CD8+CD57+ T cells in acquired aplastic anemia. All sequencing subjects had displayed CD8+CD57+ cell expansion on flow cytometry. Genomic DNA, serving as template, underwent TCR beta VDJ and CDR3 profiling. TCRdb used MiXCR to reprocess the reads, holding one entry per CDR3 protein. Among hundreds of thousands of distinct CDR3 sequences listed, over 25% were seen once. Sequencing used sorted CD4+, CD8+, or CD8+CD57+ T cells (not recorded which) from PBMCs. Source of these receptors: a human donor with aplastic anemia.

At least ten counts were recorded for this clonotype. CDR3 DNA: TGTGCCAGCAGCGTTGGACTTCTCGGGGAGCTGTTTTTT. Protein sequence: CASSVGLLGELFF. This chain joins TRBV2 and TRBJ2-2; TRBD2 might be the D (5 bases). The CDR3 extends over 13 amino acids. Germline values: CDR1 SNHLY, CDR2 FYNNEI. Trimming stripped 6 bases from V and 7 bases from J, with 12 bases between.

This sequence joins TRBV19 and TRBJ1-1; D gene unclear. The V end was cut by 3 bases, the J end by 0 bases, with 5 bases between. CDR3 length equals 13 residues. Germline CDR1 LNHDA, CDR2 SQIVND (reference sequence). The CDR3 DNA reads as TGTGCCAGTAGTATCCAGCTGAACACTGAAGCTTTCTTT. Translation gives CASSIQLNTEAFF.

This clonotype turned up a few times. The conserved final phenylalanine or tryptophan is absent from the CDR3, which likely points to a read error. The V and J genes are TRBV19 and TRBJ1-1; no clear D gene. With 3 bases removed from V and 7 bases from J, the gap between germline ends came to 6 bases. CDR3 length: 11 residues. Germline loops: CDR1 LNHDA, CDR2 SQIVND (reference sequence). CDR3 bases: TGTGCCAGTAGTATTGGGGTTGAAGCTTTCCTT. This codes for CASSIGVEAFL.

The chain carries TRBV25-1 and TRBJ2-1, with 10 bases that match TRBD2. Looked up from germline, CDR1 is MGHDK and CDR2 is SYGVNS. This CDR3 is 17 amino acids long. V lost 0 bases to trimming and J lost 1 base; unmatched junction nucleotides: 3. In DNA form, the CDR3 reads TGTGCCAGCAGTGAATACGGTAGCGGGAGGTCCTACAATGAGCAGTTCTTC. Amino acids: CASSEYGSGRSYNEQFF.

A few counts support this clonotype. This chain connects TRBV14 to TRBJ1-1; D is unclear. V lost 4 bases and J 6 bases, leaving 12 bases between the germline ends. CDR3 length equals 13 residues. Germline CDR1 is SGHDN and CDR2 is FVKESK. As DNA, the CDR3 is TGTGCCAGCAGCCCACGACCTTCGTCTGAAGCTTTCTTT. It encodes CASSPRPSSEAFF.

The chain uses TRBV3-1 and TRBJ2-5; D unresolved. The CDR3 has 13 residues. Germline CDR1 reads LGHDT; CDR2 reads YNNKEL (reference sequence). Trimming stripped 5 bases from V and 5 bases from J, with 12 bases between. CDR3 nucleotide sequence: TGTGCCAGCAGCAATTCTGGAAGGGAGACCCAGTACTTC. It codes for CASSNSGRETQYF.

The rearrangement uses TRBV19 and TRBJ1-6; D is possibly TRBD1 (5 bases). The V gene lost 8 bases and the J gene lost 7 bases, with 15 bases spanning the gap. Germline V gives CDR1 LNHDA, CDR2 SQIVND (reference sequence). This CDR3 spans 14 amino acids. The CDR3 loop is CASEGLRLNSPLHF. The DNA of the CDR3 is TGTGCCAGTGAGGGGCTTCGACTAAATTCACCCCTCCACTTT.

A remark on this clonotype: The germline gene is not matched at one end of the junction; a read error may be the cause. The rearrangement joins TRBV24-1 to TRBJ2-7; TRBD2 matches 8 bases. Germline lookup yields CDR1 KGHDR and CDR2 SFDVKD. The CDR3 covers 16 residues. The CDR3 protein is CASSQTEGLDDYEQYF. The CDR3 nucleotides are TGTGCCAGCAGTCAGACAGAGGGACTAGACGACTACGAGCAGTACTTC.

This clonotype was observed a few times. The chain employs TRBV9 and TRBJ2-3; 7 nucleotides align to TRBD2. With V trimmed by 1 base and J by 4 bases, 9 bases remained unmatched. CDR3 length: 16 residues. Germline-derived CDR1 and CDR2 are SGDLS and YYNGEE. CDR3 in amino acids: CASSVSPAGSPDTQYF. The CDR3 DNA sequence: TGTGCCAGCAGCGTATCTCCAGCGGGGTCCCCAGATACGCAGTATTTT.

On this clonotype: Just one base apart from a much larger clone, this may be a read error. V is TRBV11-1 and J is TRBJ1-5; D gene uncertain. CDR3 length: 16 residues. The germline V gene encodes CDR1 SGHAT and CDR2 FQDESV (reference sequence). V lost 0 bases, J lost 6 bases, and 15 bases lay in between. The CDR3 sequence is CASSLASAPIGQPQHF. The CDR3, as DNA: TGTGCCAGCAGCTTAGCGAGCGCCCCAATAGGTCAGCCCCAGCATTTT.

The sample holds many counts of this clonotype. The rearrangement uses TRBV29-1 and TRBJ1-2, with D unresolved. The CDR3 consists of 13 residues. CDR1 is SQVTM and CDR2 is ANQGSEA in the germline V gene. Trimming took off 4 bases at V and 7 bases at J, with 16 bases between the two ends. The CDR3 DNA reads TGCAGCGTTGCTGGCGGGCTCCGCGTTGGCTACACCTTC. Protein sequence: CSVAGGLRVGYTF.

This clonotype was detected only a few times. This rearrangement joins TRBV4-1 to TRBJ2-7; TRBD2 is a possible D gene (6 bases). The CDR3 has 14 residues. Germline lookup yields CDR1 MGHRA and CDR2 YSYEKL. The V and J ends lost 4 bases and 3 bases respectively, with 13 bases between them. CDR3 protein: CASSPEEGLYEQYF. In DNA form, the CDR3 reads TGCGCCAGCAGCCCGGAGGAGGGTCTCTACGAGCAGTACTTC.

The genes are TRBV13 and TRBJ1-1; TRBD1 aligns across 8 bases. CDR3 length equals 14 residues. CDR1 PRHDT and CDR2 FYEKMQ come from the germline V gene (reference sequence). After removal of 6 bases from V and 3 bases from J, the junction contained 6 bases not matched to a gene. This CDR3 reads CASSSDRGDTEAFF. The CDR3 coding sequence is TGTGCCAGCAGTTCCGACAGGGGAGACACTGAAGCTTTCTTT.

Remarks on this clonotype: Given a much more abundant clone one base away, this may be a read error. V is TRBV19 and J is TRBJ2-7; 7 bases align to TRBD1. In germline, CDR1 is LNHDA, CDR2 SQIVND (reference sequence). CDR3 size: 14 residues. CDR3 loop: CASSRTGGSYKQYF. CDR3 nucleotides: TGCGCCAGCAGCCGGACAGGCGGTTCCTACAAGCAGTACTTC.

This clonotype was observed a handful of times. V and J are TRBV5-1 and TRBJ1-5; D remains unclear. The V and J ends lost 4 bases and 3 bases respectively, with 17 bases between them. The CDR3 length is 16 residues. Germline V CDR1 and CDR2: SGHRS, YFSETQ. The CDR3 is CASSRGAQDTNQPQHF. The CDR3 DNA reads TGCGCCAGCAGCCGGGGAGCTCAAGATACCAATCAGCCCCAGCATTTT.

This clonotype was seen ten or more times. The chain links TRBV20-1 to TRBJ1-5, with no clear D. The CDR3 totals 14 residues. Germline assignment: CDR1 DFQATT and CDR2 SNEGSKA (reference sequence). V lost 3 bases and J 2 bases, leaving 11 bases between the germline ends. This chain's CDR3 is CSASGGGGNQPQHF. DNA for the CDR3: TGCAGTGCTAGTGGTGGAGGCGGCAATCAGCCCCAGCATTTT.

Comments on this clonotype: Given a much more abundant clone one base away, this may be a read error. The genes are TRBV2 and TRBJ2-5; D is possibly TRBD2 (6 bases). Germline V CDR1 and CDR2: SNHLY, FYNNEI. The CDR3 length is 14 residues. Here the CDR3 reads CAGSWTREDETQYF. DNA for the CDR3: TGTGCCGGCAGCTGGACCAGGGAGGACGAGACCCAGTACTTC.

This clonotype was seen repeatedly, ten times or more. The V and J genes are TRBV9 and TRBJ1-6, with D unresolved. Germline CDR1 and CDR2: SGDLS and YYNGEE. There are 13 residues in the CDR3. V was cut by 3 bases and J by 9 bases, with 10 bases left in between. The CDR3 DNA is TGTGCCAGCAGCGAACAATGGGGTTCACCCCTCCACTTT. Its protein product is CASSEQWGSPLHF.

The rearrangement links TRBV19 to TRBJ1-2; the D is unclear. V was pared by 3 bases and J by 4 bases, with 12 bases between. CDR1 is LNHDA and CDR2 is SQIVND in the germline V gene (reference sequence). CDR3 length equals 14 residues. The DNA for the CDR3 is TGTGCCAGTAGTATCTTCCGGGCCTCCTATGGCTACACCTTC. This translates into CASSIFRASYGYTF.

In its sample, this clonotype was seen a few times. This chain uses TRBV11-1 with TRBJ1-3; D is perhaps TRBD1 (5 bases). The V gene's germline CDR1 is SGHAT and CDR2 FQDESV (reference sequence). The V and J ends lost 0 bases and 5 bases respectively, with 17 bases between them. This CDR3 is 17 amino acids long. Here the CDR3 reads CASSLADSPNTRNTIYF. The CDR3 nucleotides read TGTGCCAGCAGCTTAGCCGACAGTCCAAATACTAGAAACACCATATATTTT.

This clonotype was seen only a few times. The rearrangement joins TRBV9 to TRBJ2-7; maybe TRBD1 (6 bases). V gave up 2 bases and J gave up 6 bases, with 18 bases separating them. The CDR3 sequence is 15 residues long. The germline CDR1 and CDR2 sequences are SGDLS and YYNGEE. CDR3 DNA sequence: TGTGCCAGCAGCGTTAAGGGACACCCCTTGAGCGAGCAGTACTTC. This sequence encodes CASSVKGHPLSEQYF.

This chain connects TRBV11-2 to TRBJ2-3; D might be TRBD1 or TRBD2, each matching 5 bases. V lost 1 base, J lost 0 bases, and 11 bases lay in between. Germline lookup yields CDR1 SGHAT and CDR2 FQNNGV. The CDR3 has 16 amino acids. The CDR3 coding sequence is TGTGCCAGCAGCTTAGGGGGGTCCCCTAGCACAGATACGCAGTATTTT. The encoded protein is CASSLGGSPSTDTQYF.